These 26 T cell receptor beta chains were all obtained from the same sample, sequenced in a study of CD8 T cells in ankylosing spondylitis. The study's findings and limits: Ankylosing spondylitis blood appeared to be characterized by a TCR beta motif of roughly eight highly homologous variants.

These receptors lack a known antigen. Via MiXCR, TCRdb re-called the 5' RACE reads, giving one row per CDR3 protein. The data show about 460,000 distinct CDR3 sequences, roughly 5.2% seen once. Sequencing was performed on blood, either unsorted or a sorted T cell fraction (not recorded which). The receptors were sampled from a male donor with ankylosing spondylitis.

This clonotype was found many times. The chain combines TRBV11-2 with TRBJ2-2, with 11 bases identical to TRBD2. Germline CDR1 is SGHAT and CDR2 is FQNNGV. CDR3 length: 20 amino acids. Trimming took 5 bases from V and 0 from J; bases not matched to a gene: 14. CDR3 sequence: CASSPLTGTSGGTNTGELFF. DNA of the CDR3: TGTGCCAGCAGCCCCTTGACCGGGACTAGCGGAGGAACGAACACCGGGGAGCTGTTTTTT.

This clonotype was counted many times. The chain links TRBV3-1 to TRBJ1-5; D gene ambiguous. V shed 2 bases and J shed 6 bases, with 8 bases lying between them. CDR3 length equals 13 residues. The germline gives CDR1 LGHDT, CDR2 YNNKEL (reference sequence). Written as DNA, the CDR3 is TGTGCCAGCAGCCAACGTACCGGTCAGCCCCAGCATTTT. This sequence encodes CASSQRTGQPQHF. Filled out from reference TRBV3-1 and TRBJ1-5, the complete variable domain reads DTAVSQTPKYLVTQMGNDKSIKCEQNLGHDTMYWYKQDSKKFLKIMFSYNNKELIINETVPNRFSPKSPDKAHLNLHINSLELGDSAVYFCASSQRTGQPQHFGDGTRLSIL.

The sample holds many counts of this clonotype. The chain recombines TRBV6-1 with TRBJ1-5; D gene uncertain. V lost 6 bases, J lost 5 bases, and 11 bases lay in between. CDR1 MNHNS and CDR2 SASEGT come from the germline V gene. The CDR3 is 13 residues long. The CDR3 reads CASRLRVDQPQHF. CDR3 DNA sequence: TGTGCCAGCAGGCTGCGGGTTGATCAGCCCCAGCATTTT.

This clonotype was recorded at least ten times. The genes are TRBV15 and TRBJ2-1; the D is unclear. CDR1 and CDR2 from the germline V gene are LNHNV and YYDKDF (reference sequence). There are 14 residues in the CDR3. Deletions cut 3 bases from V and 8 bases from J, with 14 bases between. The CDR3 region has the DNA TGTGCCACCAGCAGGGAATTTTATGACCATGAGCAGTTCTTC. It is translated as CATSREFYDHEQFF.

This clonotype showed up many times. This chain links TRBV24-1 with TRBJ2-5; 8 nucleotides align to TRBD2. V trimming: 5 bases; J trimming: 1 base; junction bases outside the gene matches: 11. The CDR3 is 17 residues long. The V gene's germline CDR1 is KGHDR and CDR2 SFDVKD. In DNA, the CDR3 is TGTGCCACCAGTGCCAAAATTGGGACTAGATTCCAAGAGACCCAGTACTTC. Protein sequence: CATSAKIGTRFQETQYF.

This rearrangement joins TRBV3-1 to TRBJ1-1; D is possibly TRBD1 (5 bases). The CDR3 is made up of 14 amino acids. Germline V lookup: CDR1 LGHDT, CDR2 YNNKEL (reference sequence). V lost 7 bases and J lost 3, with 15 bases in between. CDR3 sequence reads: CASTTWGGDTEAFF. The CDR3 nucleotides are TGTGCCAGCACCACCTGGGGGGGGGACACTGAAGCTTTCTTT.

CDR3 region: CASSVVPGGADTQYF. In DNA form, the CDR3 reads TGTGCCAGCAGCGTAGTGCCGGGGGGTGCAGATACGCAGTATTTT. This rearrangement joins TRBV9 to TRBJ2-3; 7 bases line up with TRBD2. CDR1 and CDR2 (germline): SGDLS, YYNGEE. This CDR3 has 15 residues. After removal of 0 bases from V and 4 bases from J, the junction contained 5 bases not matched to a gene.

This clonotype was recorded many times. DNA of the CDR3: TGTGCCACCAGCAGAGATACAGTCATGAACACTGAAGCTTTCTTT. Protein sequence: CATSRDTVMNTEAFF. This chain connects TRBV15 to TRBJ1-1; D unresolved. V was trimmed by 0 bases and J by 0 bases, leaving 8 bases between them. The germline V gene has CDR1 LNHNV and CDR2 YYDKDF (reference sequence). This CDR3 contains 15 residues. Supplemented by reference TRBV15 and TRBJ1-1, the full variable domain reads DAMVIQNPRYQVTQFGKPVTLSCSQTLNHNVMYWYQQKSSQAPKLLFHYYDKDFNNEADTPDNFQSRRPNTSFCFLDIRSPGLGDTAMYLCATSRDTVMNTEAFFGQGTRLTVV.

The sample holds many counts of this clonotype. For the CDR3, the DNA is TGCGCCAGCAGCCAAGATCCGGGGTGGAGCACAGATACGCAGTATTTT. Translating it yields CASSQDPGWSTDTQYF. The V and J genes are TRBV4-3 and TRBJ2-3; TRBD2 might be the D (5 bases). V lost 0 bases and J 0 bases, leaving 10 bases between the germline ends. The length of the CDR3 is 16 residues. The V gene's germline CDR1 is LGHNA and CDR2 YSLEER.

This clonotype was observed at least ten times. The chain combines TRBV15 with TRBJ2-1, with a weak D call TRBD2 (6 bases). With 3 bases removed from V and 0 bases from J, the gap between germline ends came to 21 bases. This CDR3 is 19 amino acids long. The germline V gene has CDR1 LNHNV and CDR2 YYDKDF (reference sequence). The CDR3 is CATSRERPPLGSSYNEQFF. DNA for the CDR3: TGTGCCACCAGCAGGGAAAGACCCCCTCTCGGGAGCTCCTACAATGAGCAGTTCTTC.

There are a few counts of this clonotype. This chain uses TRBV4-3 with TRBJ2-3, with 12 bases that match TRBD1. CDR1 and CDR2 from the germline V gene are LGHNA and YSLEER. The trim removed 0 bases at V and 7 bases at J, leaving 5 bases unmatched. The CDR3 runs 16 residues. CDR3 coding DNA: TGCGCCAGCAGCCAAGATGTGGGACAGGGGGCTTATACGCAGTATTTT. Residues: CASSQDVGQGAYTQYF.

This clonotype occurred many times. The chain has TRBV6-2 or TRBV6-3 and TRBJ1-2, with 8 bases fitting TRBD1. CDR1 is MNHEY and CDR2 is SVGEGT in the germline V gene. The CDR3 totals 19 residues. The V and J ends lost 3 bases and 7 bases, in that order; junction bases with no gene match: 22. CDR3 protein: CASSYHQGTGNPQPLGYTF. CDR3 coding DNA: TGTGCCAGCAGTTATCACCAAGGGACAGGAAACCCACAACCCCTTGGCTACACCTTC.

This clonotype was counted ten times or more. CDR3 protein: CASSQATLLANDNEQFF. CDR3 in DNA: TGTGCCAGCAGCCAAGCTACCTTACTAGCGAACGACAATGAGCAGTTCTTC. V is TRBV4-2 and J is TRBJ2-1, with 7 bases lining up with TRBD2. Germline trimming cut 1 base from V and 5 bases from J; bases unmatched to any gene: 11. Germline CDR1 LGHNA, CDR2 YNFKEQ. The CDR3 loop spans 17 amino acids.

This clonotype was picked up many times. The rearrangement joins TRBV28 to TRBJ1-2, with D possibly TRBD1 on 5 matching bases. The CDR3 contains 14 residues. CDR1 and CDR2 (germline): MDHEN, SYDVKM. Trimming removed 5 bases at V and 3 bases at J, with 13 bases between. In DNA form, the CDR3 reads TGTGCCAGCAGTGCGGGGCTTAGGGACTATGGCTACACCTTC. It encodes CASSAGLRDYGYTF.

This clonotype came up many times. The chain is built from TRBV5-1 and TRBJ2-5, with D perhaps TRBD2 (5 bases). The CDR3 sequence is 11 residues long. Germline V lookup: CDR1 SGHRS, CDR2 YFSETQ. V lost 5 bases and J lost 9, with 11 bases in between. CDR3 bases: TGCGCCAGCAGTCTTGAGAGGGCCCAGTACTTC. Translating gives CASSLERAQYF.

The table lists this clonotype with many counts. This chain joins TRBV28 and TRBJ1-1; D is undetermined. Germline loops: CDR1 MDHEN, CDR2 SYDVKM. With 4 bases removed from V and 5 bases from J, the gap between germline ends came to 8 bases. CDR3 size: 12 residues. The CDR3 spells CASSSVGTEAFF. The CDR3 DNA follows: TGTGCCAGCAGTTCCGTGGGGACTGAAGCTTTCTTT.

This clonotype was seen ten or more times. V gene TRBV10-3 combines with J gene TRBJ2-1; TRBD2 matches at 11 bases. This CDR3 comprises 15 residues. V was pared by 6 bases and J by 3 bases, with 4 bases of the junction left unmatched. Per germline, CDR1 ENHRY and CDR2 SYGVKD. CDR3 region: CAIRGLAGGYNEQFF. The CDR3 DNA sequence: TGTGCCATCAGAGGTCTAGCGGGAGGCTACAATGAGCAGTTCTTC.

This clonotype was seen many times. The chain uses TRBV25-1 and TRBJ2-7; TRBD1 aligns across 8 bases. Trimming cost V 3 bases and J 5 bases; bases outside gene matches: 9. CDR3 length: 15 residues. Germline V CDR1 and CDR2: MGHDK, SYGVNS. This CDR3 is CASSDTPRTGNEQYF. The CDR3 DNA is TGTGCCAGCAGTGACACTCCTCGGACAGGGAACGAGCAGTACTTC.

This chain uses TRBV7-8 with TRBJ2-5; D might be TRBD1 or TRBD2, each matching 7 bases. The CDR3 contains 17 residues. The germline V gene encodes CDR1 SGHVS and CDR2 FQNEAQ. The V end was cut by 5 bases, the J end by 2 bases, with 21 bases between. The DNA for the CDR3 is TGTGCCAGCAGCCTGAGGGGGAGGGGGCGAGATCAAGAGACCCAGTACTTC. As protein: CASSLRGRGRDQETQYF.

This clonotype showed up many times. The rearrangement uses TRBV7-8 and TRBJ2-5; 13 bases are a match to TRBD2. The length of the CDR3 is 15 residues. Per the germline V gene, CDR1 is SGHVS and CDR2 is FQNEAQ. The V gene end was trimmed by 5 bases and the J gene end by 3 bases; junction bases not matched to a gene: 3. The DNA of the CDR3 is TGTGCCAGCAGCCCCGGACTAGCGGGAGAAGAGACCCAGTACTTC. It yields the protein CASSPGLAGEETQYF.

This clonotype appeared many times. The J gene is TRBJ1-5, the V gene TRBV6-1, with D unresolved. Germline V gene lookup returns CDR1 MNHNS and CDR2 SASEGT. The ends were cut back, 8 bases at V and 0 bases at J, with 14 bases in the middle. The CDR3 has 15 amino acids. Here the CDR3 DNA reads TGTGCCAGCGAAAGGGTCCCATATAGCAATCAGCCCCAGCATTTT. It is translated as CASERVPYSNQPQHF.

This clonotype was counted many times. The genes are TRBV29-1 and TRBJ2-1; 14 nucleotides agree with TRBD2. The V gene end was trimmed by 4 bases and the J gene end by 6 bases; junction bases not matched to a gene: 8. CDR3 length: 16 residues. CDR1 is SQVTM and CDR2 is ANQGSEA in the germline V gene. As DNA, the CDR3 is TGCAGCGTTGCGGGACTAGCGGGAGTCGGGGGCAATGAGCAGTTCTTC. Translation: CSVAGLAGVGGNEQFF.

In nucleotides, the CDR3 is TGTGCCAGCAGCTTCGTGAGCCAAGAGACCCAGTACTTC. This translates into CASSFVSQETQYF. This chain uses TRBV14 with TRBJ2-5; D is ambiguous. Germline CDR1 SGHDN, CDR2 FVKESK. The length of the CDR3 is 13 residues. The V end lost 5 bases, the J end lost 1 base, and 8 bases lay between the germline ends.

This clonotype was observed a few times. This chain uses TRBV11-2 with TRBJ2-1, with D maybe TRBD2 (6 bases). Per germline, CDR1 SGHAT and CDR2 FQNNGV. Deletions cut 7 bases from V and 7 bases from J, with 17 bases between. The CDR3 runs to 14 residues. This CDR3 is CASIQGFSGNEQFF. As DNA, the CDR3 is TGTGCCAGCATCCAAGGATTTAGCGGAAATGAGCAGTTCTTC. Supplemented by reference TRBV11-2 and TRBJ2-1, the full variable domain reads EAGVAQSPRYKIIEKRQSVAFWCNPISGHATLYWYQQILGQGPKLLIQFQNNGVVDDSQLPKDRFSAERLKGVDSTLKIQPAKLEDSAVYLCASIQGFSGNEQFFGPGTRLTVL.

This clonotype was counted a few times. The genes are TRBV5-1 and TRBJ1-1; D is uncertain. The ends were cut back, 4 bases at V and 1 base at J, with 11 bases in the middle. The germline gives CDR1 SGHRS, CDR2 YFSETQ. CDR3 length equals 14 residues. The CDR3 spells CASSLLDGNTEAFF. In DNA form, the CDR3 reads TGCGCCAGCAGCCTACTCGACGGGAACACTGAAGCTTTCTTT.

This clonotype was counted a few times. The chain employs TRBV20-1 and TRBJ2-7; TRBD1 might be the D (5 bases). V gave up 6 bases and J gave up 1 base, with 16 bases separating them. Germline V gene lookup returns CDR1 DFQATT and CDR2 SNEGSKA (reference sequence). The CDR3 is 14 residues long. The CDR3 coding sequence is TGCAGTGCCCCTAGGGGTTTTAGTTCCTACGAGCAGTACTTC. Its translation is CSAPRGFSSYEQYF.